This is a list of T cell receptor beta chains from one sample in a study of blood T cell repertoires in COVID-19. The method was immunoSEQ multiplex PCR; TCRdb's version includes in-frame clones alone and lacks a portion of them. The sample yields 300,000 to 400,000 clones, roughly 88% seen once. The sequenced sample was PBMCs or T cells enriched from blood (not recorded which). The receptors originated from a man younger than 45 who had recovered from COVID-19. CDR3s include the opening cysteine and the closing phenylalanine or tryptophan. Each record gives: J gene, V gene, D gene, clone size, CDR3 DNA, CDR3 protein. The D gene is left open where the match is weak. Not all rows give a size; the values are once, few, many and, for expanded clones, a class.

TRBJ2-7 TRBV6-5 TRBD2 - TGTGCCAGCAGTACTACGGGAGGCAGCTCTCACGAGCAGTACTTC CASSTTGGSSHEQYF
TRBJ1-6 TRBV10-3 - once TGTGCCATCAGTGAGTGGCAGGGTAATTCACCCCTCCACTTT CAISEWQGNSPLHF
TRBJ2-3 TRBV2 - - TGTGCCAGCAGTGCTGTACAAACCAGCACAGATACGCAGTATTTT CASSAVQTSTDTQYF
TRBJ2-7 TRBV10-3 TRBD1 - TGTGCCATCAGGGACAGGGGGTCCGAGCAGTACTTC CAIRDRGSEQYF
TRBJ1-1 TRBV28 - once TGTGCCAGCAGTTTACTCGAACAGGGTACGGCTGAAGCTTTCTTT CASSLLEQGTAEAFF
TRBJ1-2 TRBV5-1 - few TGCGCCAGCAGCTTGGCAGGGTATGGCTACACCTTC CASSLAGYGYTF
TRBJ2-2 TRBV3-1/TRBV3-2 - - TGTGCCAGCAGCCTCGACAGGACCGGGGAGCTGTTTTTT CASSLDRTGELFF
TRBJ2-3 TRBV7-9 - - TGTGCCAGCATGCTTGGACTCGGCACAGATACGCAGTATTTT CASMLGLGTDTQYF
TRBJ1-1 TRBV15 TRBD1 - TGTGCCACCAGCAGAGCTCAACAGGGGGTTGGGGCTTTCTTT CATSRAQQGVGAFF
TRBJ2-7 TRBV2 - - TGTGCCAGCAGGAGCAGGGCAGACTCTACCTACGAGCAGTACTTC CASRSRADSTYEQYF
TRBJ2-2 TRBV24-1 - - TGTGCCACCAGTGATCCCCGGGGTAGCGGGAACACCGGGGAGCTGTTTTTT CATSDPRGSGNTGELFF
TRBJ1-3 TRBV4-1 TRBD1 - TGCGCCAGCAGCCAAGAACGGACGGGACAGTTCTCTGGAAACACCATATATTTT CASSQERTGQFSGNTIYF
TRBJ1-6 TRBV6-5 - - TGTGCCAGCAGTTACCGGATCACAGGGAGTCATTCACCCCTCCACTTT CASSYRITGSHSPLHF
TRBJ1-1 TRBV9 TRBD1 - TGTGCCAGCAGCCTGATAACAGGGGACACTGAAGCTTTCTTT CASSLITGDTEAFF
TRBJ2-7 TRBV2 TRBD1 - TGTGCCAGCAAAACAGGGGCTTACGAGCAGTACTTC CASKTGAYEQYF
TRBJ2-3 TRBV24-1 TRBD1 - TGTGCCACCAGCCCTAATACAGGGGGCGGTACGCAGTATTTT CATSPNTGGGTQYF